One and the same sample provided the 12 T cell receptor beta chains below, sequenced in a study of cytomegalovirus exposure and HLA in healthy donors. Assay: immunoSEQ multiplex PCR; the TCRdb copy retains only in-frame clones and omits some. Here the sample spans under 80,000 clones, over 85% being singletons. The sample consisted of PBMCs. The source of these receptors is a woman under 30 in good health and CMV-seronegative.

The chain recombines TRBV7-3 with TRBJ1-4; tentatively, D is TRBD1 (5 bases). Trimming cost V 5 bases and J 4 bases, with 23 bases left between them. From germline, CDR1 is SGHTA and CDR2 FQGTGA. The CDR3 is 18 residues long. This chain's CDR3 is CASSPSGGVRGYNEKLFF. CDR3 nucleotide sequence: TGTGCCAGCAGCCCCTCCGGCGGAGTAAGGGGCTATAATGAAAAACTGTTTTTT.

V and J are TRBV5-1 and TRBJ1-1; no reliable D call. The V gene's germline CDR1 is SGHRS and CDR2 YFSETQ. The V gene lost 0 bases and the J gene lost 0 bases, with 9 bases spanning the gap. The CDR3 loop spans 15 amino acids. The CDR3 DNA sequence: TGCGCCAGCAGCTTGGGACACAACATGAACACTGAAGCTTTCTTT. Its protein product is CASSLGHNMNTEAFF.

This chain uses TRBV6-5 with TRBJ1-5; D remains unclear. Germline V lookup: CDR1 MNHEY, CDR2 SVGAGI. The V end was cut by 0 bases, the J end by 4 bases, with 7 bases between. This CDR3 has 14 residues. The CDR3 loop is CASSYSHGNQPQHF. CDR3 nucleotides: TGTGCCAGCAGTTACTCGCACGGGAATCAGCCCCAGCATTTT.

V gene TRBV27 combines with J gene TRBJ2-1; 11 nucleotides agree with TRBD2. CDR3 size: 16 residues. V shed 5 bases and J 8 bases; nucleotides not matched to a gene: 11. CDR1 and CDR2 (germline): MNHEY, SMNVEV (reference sequence). DNA for the CDR3: TGTGCCAGCAGTGGGGGGGTGGTAGCGGGAGGGCATGAGCAGTTCTTC. The encoded protein is CASSGGVVAGGHEQFF.

This chain uses TRBV7-3 with TRBJ2-1; the match to TRBD2 covers 11 bases. CDR1 SGHTA and CDR2 FQGTGA come from the germline V gene. The CDR3 totals 15 residues. V lost 5 bases and J lost 9; bases outside the gene matches: 9. The CDR3 is CASSLLAGESGEQFF. As DNA, the CDR3 is TGTGCCAGCAGCCTACTAGCGGGAGAATCGGGTGAGCAGTTCTTC.

The gene calls are TRBV19 and TRBJ2-7; 7 positions match TRBD1. This CDR3 has 15 amino acids. Germline-derived CDR1 and CDR2 are LNHDA and SQIVND (reference sequence). V was clipped by 5 bases and J by 5 bases; unmatched bases: 12. CDR3 sequence reads: CASSPGDSAADEQYF. The CDR3, as DNA: TGTGCCAGTAGTCCTGGGGACAGCGCTGCGGACGAGCAGTACTTC.

The chain is built from TRBV27 and TRBJ2-7, with D perhaps TRBD2 (6 bases). V lost 5 bases to trimming and J lost 2 bases, with 13 bases between them. This CDR3 region has 14 residues. The germline gives CDR1 MNHEY, CDR2 SMNVEV (reference sequence). The CDR3 reads CASSQTGLPYEQYF. Written as DNA, the CDR3 is TGTGCCAGCAGTCAAACGGGACTTCCCTACGAGCAGTACTTC.

The chain couples TRBV2 to TRBJ2-1, with TRBD1 identical over 7 bases. Looked up from germline, CDR1 is SNHLY and CDR2 is FYNNEI. This CDR3 comprises 15 residues. V shed 2 bases and J 9 bases; nucleotides not matched to a gene: 10. The CDR3 loop reads CASSEWYRGGGEQFF. The CDR3 region has the DNA TGTGCCAGCAGTGAATGGTACAGGGGTGGGGGTGAGCAGTTCTTC.

The rearrangement uses TRBV10-3 and TRBJ2-3; 8 bases match TRBD1. This CDR3 is built from 15 residues. Per germline, CDR1 ENHRY and CDR2 SYGVKD. V shed 4 bases and J 1 base; nucleotides not matched to a gene: 4. This CDR3 reads CAISARTGRTDTQYF. The CDR3 DNA is TGTGCCATCAGTGCCCGGACAGGGCGCACAGATACGCAGTATTTT.

The V and J genes are TRBV15 and TRBJ2-1; 7 bases agree with TRBD2. CDR1 is LNHNV, CDR2 YYDKDF, per germline (reference sequence). The V segment lost 1 base and the J segment 5 bases; nucleotides outside the gene matches: 2. The CDR3 has 14 amino acids. The CDR3: CATSRGGLDNEQFF. Written as DNA, the CDR3 is TGTGCCACCAGCAGAGGAGGACTAGACAATGAGCAGTTCTTC.

V usage is TRBV7-8 and J usage is TRBJ2-5; tentative D call: TRBD1 (5 bases). The CDR3 spans 16 residues. V was pared by 3 bases and J by 4 bases, with 18 bases between. Per germline, CDR1 SGHVS and CDR2 FQNEAQ. CDR3 sequence reads: CASSFLPQGVGETQYF. The CDR3 DNA follows: TGTGCCAGCAGCTTTCTTCCCCAAGGGGTGGGAGAGACCCAGTACTTC.

This sequence joins TRBV29-1 and TRBJ1-4, with D perhaps matching TRBD1 (5 bases). Germline CDR1 and CDR2: SQVTM and ANQGSEA. V lost 5 bases, J lost 1 base, and 14 bases lay in between. The CDR3 length is 15 residues. The CDR3 sequence is CSVTEGGGTNEKLFF. The CDR3 DNA is TGCAGCGTTACGGAGGGTGGGGGAACTAATGAAAAACTGTTTTTT.